This T cell receptor beta chain came from a study of OX40 agonist ivuxolimab in advanced cancers. Background on the study: The dose of intravenous ivuxolimab that patients received every 2 weeks ranged from 0.01 to 10 mg/kg. Partial response was recorded in three patients: one hepatocellular carcinoma and two cutaneous melanoma cases. Study findings and constraints: Relative to CD4+, CD8+ T cells held more expanded clones on average. Low normalized clonal expansion also occurred in some nonresponding patients.

TCRdb's copy holds only in-frame clones and misses some; the assay was immunoSEQ multiplex PCR. This repertoire shows about 69,000 clones, 80% found once; its top ten account for around 2.3%. V dropped 6 bases and J dropped 3; count of bases not matched to a gene: 2. Germline CDR1 ENHRY, CDR2 SYGVKD. This CDR3 has 12 amino acids. As to this clone: Its antigen is undetermined.

The sequence came from an adult with an advanced solid tumor such as melanoma, head and neck, liver or kidney cancer. The source material was CD4+ or CD8+ T cells sorted from blood, sampled in a trial of the OX40 agonist ivuxolimab. The chain recombines TRBV10-3 with TRBJ2-7, with 7 bases fitting TRBD2. The CDR3 loop reads CAIRGGSYEQYF. The CDR3, as DNA: TGTGCCATCAGGGGCGGGAGCTACGAGCAGTACTTC.